The following is a T cell receptor (beta chain) sequence with its context. What it recognizes is unknown. Germline CDR1 and CDR2: SGHRS and YFSETQ. This CDR3 comprises 16 residues. Trimming at V came to 4 bases and at J to 1 base, leaving 10 bases not matched to a gene. The method was immunoSEQ multiplex PCR; TCRdb's version includes in-frame clones alone and lacks a portion of them. This table has roughly 9,900 clones, over 55% appearing once. The data were taken from a study of tissue T cells after allogeneic stem cell transplantation. Across the study: Samples with visible lymphocytes on H&E were prioritized for sequencing. Study findings and constraints: The patient cohort was small and clinically heterogeneous, with limited sampling depth. Anatomically similar tissues had similar TCR repertoires within each patient.

Sequenced here: tissue from the jejunum, sampled at autopsy. The receptor was derived from a woman between 18 and 50 years old with breast cancer. This chain joins TRBV5-1 and TRBJ2-7, with TRBD1 matching 8 bases. The CDR3 is CASSPPTGDGSYEQYF. CDR3 sequence (DNA): TGCGCCAGCAGCCCGCCGACAGGGGACGGATCCTACGAGCAGTACTTC.